Presented here are 17 T cell receptor beta chains from one specimen sequenced in a study of vaccination and CD4 T cells after COVID-19. For these receptors, no antigen is known. The treatment here: approximately 9-day PBMC culture with coronavirus spike peptide pools or control peptides (ViraFEST assay). Unexposed donor CD4+ T cells predated the COVID-19 pandemic, collected 2011-2018. Sequencing of the DNA from cultured CD4+ T cells was carried out with the Oncomine TCR Beta short-read assay. TCRdb fed the PCR reads into MiXCR, producing one record per CDR3 protein. The repertoire holds some 7,000 distinct CDR3 sequences, with roughly 38% as singletons. Sequencing was carried out using CD4+ T cells from blood, cultured in vitro. The receptors shown here come from a human donor in good health.

A few counts support this clonotype. The chain is built from TRBV2 and TRBJ2-2; perhaps D is TRBD1 or TRBD2 (6 bases each). Germline CDR1 and CDR2: SNHLY and FYNNEI. The CDR3 consists of 16 residues. V was shortened by 2 bases and J by 3 bases, with 13 bases between the two germline ends. CDR3 sequence reads: CASSEKGGAYTGELFF. The DNA for the CDR3 is TGTGCCAGCAGTGAAAAGGGGGGTGCGTACACCGGGGAGCTGTTTTTT. Drawing the rest from reference TRBV2 and TRBJ2-2, the complete variable domain is EPEVTQTPSHQVTQMGQEVILRCVPISNHLYFYWYRQILGQKVEFLVSFYNNEISEKSEIFDDQFSVERPDGSNFTLKIRSTKLEDSAMYFCASSEKGGAYTGELFFGEGSRLTVL.

This clonotype was observed a few times. The chain carries TRBV7-9 and TRBJ1-1; D is undetermined. Germline-derived CDR1 and CDR2 are SEHNR and FQNEAQ (reference sequence). CDR3 length: 14 amino acids. V gave up 6 bases and J gave up 4 bases, with 15 bases separating them. CDR3 DNA: TGTGCCAGCAGTCCCTCAGTAAGTACCACTGAAGCTTTCTTT. This encodes CASSPSVSTTEAFF. Based on the CDR3 plus reference TRBV7-9 and TRBJ1-1, the full variable domain is DTGVSQNPRHKITKRGQNVTFRCDPISEHNRLYWYRQTLGQGPEFLTYFQNEAQLEKSRLLSDRFSAERPKGSFSTLEIQRTEQGDSAMYLCASSPSVSTTEAFFGQGTRLTVV.

The V call is TRBV6-5, the J call TRBJ2-3, with 9 positions matching TRBD2. Per germline, CDR1 MNHEY and CDR2 SVGAGI. V lost 2 bases and J lost 4; bases outside the gene matches: 10. The CDR3 length is 17 residues. The CDR3 reads CASSYHGGGGAADTQYF. The CDR3 coding sequence is TGTGCCAGCAGTTACCACGGGGGCGGGGGGGCCGCAGATACGCAGTATTTT.

By its share, this clonotype is medium-sized (0.01 to 0.1%). V and J are TRBV6-1 and TRBJ1-1, with D tentatively TRBD1 (6 bases). V gave up 4 bases and J gave up 6 bases, with 12 bases separating them. In germline, CDR1 is MNHNS, CDR2 SASEGT. The CDR3 covers 13 residues. CDR3 protein: CASSASGVAEAFF. The CDR3 DNA reads as TGTGCCAGCAGTGCATCAGGGGTAGCTGAAGCTTTCTTT.

The V and J genes are TRBV6-1 and TRBJ2-1, with TRBD2 matching 13 bases. Germline CDR1 reads MNHNS; CDR2 reads SASEGT. There are 16 residues in the CDR3. V lost 5 bases to trimming and J lost 7 bases; unmatched junction nucleotides: 8. CDR3 nucleotides: TGTGCCAGCAGTCACCTAACTAGCGGGGGGGGGAATGAGCAGTTCTTC. This sequence encodes CASSHLTSGGGNEQFF.

The chain is built from TRBV20-1 and TRBJ2-7; 12 bases map to TRBD2. The junction had 9 bases not matched to a gene; V was cut back by 6 bases and J by 6 bases. This CDR3 is built from 14 residues. The germline V gene encodes CDR1 DFQATT and CDR2 SNEGSKA (reference sequence). The CDR3 reads CSAAPSGRVGEQYF. The DNA of the CDR3 is TGCAGTGCGGCACCTAGCGGGAGGGTCGGCGAGCAGTACTTC.

In this sample, this clonotype is large. The J gene is TRBJ1-1, the V gene TRBV27; a possible D gene is TRBD1 (5 bases). Per the germline V gene, CDR1 is MNHEY and CDR2 is SMNVEV (reference sequence). This CDR3 has 14 residues. The ends were cut back, 4 bases at V and 0 bases at J, with 9 bases in the middle. The CDR3 loop is CASSWTPMNTEAFF. The CDR3, as DNA: TGTGCCAGCAGTTGGACACCCATGAACACTGAAGCTTTCTTT.

The chain couples TRBV21-1 to TRBJ2-1; the table assigns TRBD1, which was not confirmed against the DNA. TRBV21-1 is flagged as a pseudogene. The CDR3 is made up of 20 amino acids. The CDR3 DNA follows: TGTGCCAGTATCTCTCGGGCGATGCTCTGGCGGGGGAGATTCTACAATGAGCAGTTCTTC. As protein: CASISRAMLWRGRFYNEQFF.

The genes are TRBV27 and TRBJ2-3; the D is unclear. V lost 6 bases to trimming and J lost 0 bases, with 13 bases between them. Germline V gives CDR1 MNHEY, CDR2 SMNVEV (reference sequence). This CDR3 comprises 15 residues. CDR3 amino acids: CASRISTQSTDTQYF. In DNA form, the CDR3 reads TGTGCCAGCAGGATCAGTACACAAAGCACAGATACGCAGTATTTT.

V gene TRBV9 combines with J gene TRBJ2-1; TRBD1 matches 10 bases. Trimming at V came to 4 bases and at J to 3 bases, leaving 4 bases not matched to a gene. CDR3 size: 15 residues. Germline CDR1 and CDR2: SGDLS and YYNGEE. The CDR3 coding sequence is TGTGCCAGCAGCACGGGACAGGGGAGCTACAATGAGCAGTTCTTC. Protein product: CASSTGQGSYNEQFF.

The chain employs TRBV12-3 or TRBV12-4 and TRBJ1-1, with D perhaps TRBD1 (5 bases). Trimming took 3 bases from V and 1 from J, leaving 6 bases between them. This CDR3 comprises 13 residues. This CDR3 is CASSLGGNTEAFF. DNA of the CDR3: TGTGCCAGCAGTTTGGGGGGGAACACTGAAGCTTTCTTT.

This CDR3 reads CAWGTGIIYGYTF. The DNA of the CDR3 is TGTGCCTGGGGGACCGGAATTATCTATGGCTACACCTTC. The chain recombines TRBV30 with TRBJ1-2; tentative D call: TRBD1 (5 bases). CDR3 length: 13 residues. V was clipped by 5 bases and J by 4 bases, with 14 bases between them. CDR1 is GTSNPN and CDR2 is SVGIG in the germline V gene (reference sequence).

This clonotype was detected only a few times. The chain employs TRBV2 and TRBJ1-6; TRBD1 aligns across 10 bases. The germline V gene encodes CDR1 SNHLY and CDR2 FYNNEI. This CDR3 has 14 amino acids. V dropped 7 bases and J dropped 6; count of bases not matched to a gene: 3. The CDR3, as DNA: TGTGCCAGCAACCGGGACAGGGGTAATTCACCCCTCCACTTT. Translation: CASNRDRGNSPLHF.

The chain uses TRBV28 and TRBJ2-7; D not resolved. The CDR3 sequence is 12 residues long. With 8 bases removed from V and 7 bases from J, the gap between germline ends came to 15 bases. Germline CDR1 and CDR2: MDHEN and SYDVKM. CDR3 nucleotide sequence: TGTGCCAGCGCCCCCCACACTTGGGAGCAGTACTTC. Translating gives CASAPHTWEQYF.

This clonotype was counted a few times. The chain couples TRBV5-4 to TRBJ2-3; D may correspond to TRBD1 or TRBD2 (5 bases each). Deletions cut 5 bases from V and 4 bases from J, with 14 bases between. Germline-derived CDR1 and CDR2 are SGHNT and YYREEE (reference sequence). The CDR3 spans 14 residues. The CDR3 DNA follows: TGTGCCAGCAGAGGTGGGACCGGGGCAGATACGCAGTATTTT. Translating it yields CASRGGTGADTQYF.

J is TRBJ1-5 and V is TRBV15; D might be TRBD1 (5 bases). V dropped 3 bases and J dropped 15 bases, with 15 bases sitting between them. Germline assignment: CDR1 LNHNV and CDR2 YYDKDF (reference sequence). This CDR3 region has 12 residues. The CDR3 here is CATSSNRQTRHF. The CDR3, as DNA: TGTGCCACCAGCAGTAACAGACAGACGCGGCATTTT. The complete variable domain, with remaining parts taken from reference TRBV15 and TRBJ1-5, reads DAMVIQNPRYQVTQFGKPVTLSCSQTLNHNVMYWYQQKSSQAPKLLFHYYDKDFNNEADTPDNFQSRRPNTSFCFLDIRSPGLGDTAMYLCATSSNRQTRHFGDGTRLSIL.

This clonotype occurred a few times. The genes are TRBV6-5 and TRBJ2-1; no firm D call. Per the germline V gene, CDR1 is MNHEY and CDR2 is SVGAGI. The V and J ends lost 4 bases and 6 bases respectively, with 7 bases between them. There are 12 residues in the CDR3. The CDR3 sequence: CASSSRANEQFF. The CDR3, as DNA: TGTGCCAGCAGTTCCCGGGCCAATGAGCAGTTCTTC.